Shown below are 4 T cell receptor beta chains from a single sample sequenced in a study of T cells expressing NK-cell markers. TCRdb re-called the 5' RACE reads and catalogs CDR3 proteins one per entry, DNA excluded. The sample spans 150,000 to 180,000 distinct CDR3 sequences; the ten largest clones claim more than 35%. Source material: blood T cells: a sorted CD56 or NKG2C T cell subset, CD4+ or CD8+ T cells, or bulk PBMC T cells (not recorded which). The origin of the receptors is a woman aged 45-59 years in good health.

The chain has TRBV6-5 and TRBJ1-2. Per germline, CDR1 MNHEY and CDR2 SVGAGI. CDR3 length: 11 residues. The CDR3 sequence is CASSTGYGYTF.

The chain recombines TRBV29-1 with TRBJ1-1. Germline V CDR1 and CDR2: SQVTM, ANQGSEA. The CDR3 totals 13 residues. The CDR3 reads CSVGGVWGTEAFF.

The rearrangement links TRBV2 to TRBJ2-3; without DNA, the TCRdb call of TRBD1 cannot be checked. Per the germline V gene, CDR1 is SNHLY and CDR2 is FYNNEI. This CDR3 has 15 residues. The CDR3 is CASRAGTLETDTQYF.

CDR3 amino acids: CSAWLAGEEQYF. This chain uses TRBV20-1 with TRBJ2-7; TCRdb proposes TRBD2, but this gene call is untestable without DNA. Germline CDR1 and CDR2: DFQATT and SNEGSKA (reference sequence). The CDR3 is 12 amino acids.